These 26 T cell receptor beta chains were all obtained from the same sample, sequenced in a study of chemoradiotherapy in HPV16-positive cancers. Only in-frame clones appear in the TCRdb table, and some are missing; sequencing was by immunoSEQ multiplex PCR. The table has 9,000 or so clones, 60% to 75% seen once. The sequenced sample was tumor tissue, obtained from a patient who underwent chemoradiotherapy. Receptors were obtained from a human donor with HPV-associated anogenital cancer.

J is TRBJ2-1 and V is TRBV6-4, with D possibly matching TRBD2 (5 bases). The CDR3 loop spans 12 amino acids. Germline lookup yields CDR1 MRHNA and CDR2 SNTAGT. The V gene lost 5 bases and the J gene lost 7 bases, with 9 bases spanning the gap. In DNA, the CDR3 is TGTGCCAGCAGTCACCCGGGAAATGAGCAGTTCTTC. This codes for CASSHPGNEQFF.

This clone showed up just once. CDR3 loop: CASSQVAGPYEQYF. In nucleotides, the CDR3 is TGTGCCAGCAGCCAAGTAGCGGGGCCCTACGAGCAGTACTTC. This sequence joins TRBV4-2 and TRBJ2-7; 8 bases match TRBD2. Trimming at V came to 1 base and at J to 2 bases, leaving 1 base not matched to a gene. CDR3 length: 14 residues. Germline assignment: CDR1 LGHNA and CDR2 YNFKEQ.

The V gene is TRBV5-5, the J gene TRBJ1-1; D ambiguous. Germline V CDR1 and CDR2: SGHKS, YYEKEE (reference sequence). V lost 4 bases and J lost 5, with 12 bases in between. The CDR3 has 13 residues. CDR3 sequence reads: CASSLRTQTEAFF. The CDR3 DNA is TGTGCCAGCAGCCTCCGAACGCAGACTGAAGCTTTCTTT.

The CDR3 sequence is CASSLASGRAHEQYF. The CDR3 coding sequence is TGTGCCAGCAGCTTGGCGAGCGGGAGGGCCCACGAGCAGTACTTC. The gene calls are TRBV5-4 and TRBJ2-7; 10 bases agree with TRBD2. The V and J ends lost 0 bases and 5 bases, in that order; junction bases with no gene match: 5. The CDR3 contains 15 residues. Germline-derived CDR1 and CDR2 are SGHNT and YYREEE (reference sequence).

The CDR3 here is CASSEGGPNVLTF. CDR3 sequence (DNA): TGTGCCAGCAGTGAAGGAGGACCCAACGTCCTGACTTTC. This chain uses TRBV6-1 with TRBJ2-6; D remains unclear. V was trimmed by 1 base and J by 8 bases, leaving 6 bases between them. The CDR3 covers 13 residues. The V gene's germline CDR1 is MNHNS and CDR2 SASEGT.

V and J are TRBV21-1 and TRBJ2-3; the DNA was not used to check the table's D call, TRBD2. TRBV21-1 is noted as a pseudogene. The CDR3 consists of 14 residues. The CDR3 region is CASWGDTSLRTQYF. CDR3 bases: TGTGCCAGCTGGGGAGACACCTCGTTACGTACGCAGTATTTT.

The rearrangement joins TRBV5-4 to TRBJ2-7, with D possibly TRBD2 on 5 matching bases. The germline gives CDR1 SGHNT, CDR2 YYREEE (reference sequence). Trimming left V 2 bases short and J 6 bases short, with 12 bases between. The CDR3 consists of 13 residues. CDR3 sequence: CASSLGGGREQYF. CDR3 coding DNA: TGTGCCAGCAGCTTAGGCGGAGGCCGCGAGCAGTACTTC.

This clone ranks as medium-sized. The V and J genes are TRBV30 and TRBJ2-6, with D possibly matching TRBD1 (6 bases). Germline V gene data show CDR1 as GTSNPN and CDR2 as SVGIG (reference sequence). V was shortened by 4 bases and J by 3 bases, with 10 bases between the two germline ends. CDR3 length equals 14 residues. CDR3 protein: CAWTTGNGANVLTF. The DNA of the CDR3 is TGTGCCTGGACCACAGGGAATGGGGCCAACGTCCTGACTTTC.

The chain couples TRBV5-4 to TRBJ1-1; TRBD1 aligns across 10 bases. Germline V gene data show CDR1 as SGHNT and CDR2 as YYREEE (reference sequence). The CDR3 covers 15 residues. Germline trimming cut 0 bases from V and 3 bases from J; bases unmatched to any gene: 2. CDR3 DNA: TGTGCCAGCAGCTTGGGGACAGGGGGGTACACTGAAGCTTTCTTT. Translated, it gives CASSLGTGGYTEAFF.

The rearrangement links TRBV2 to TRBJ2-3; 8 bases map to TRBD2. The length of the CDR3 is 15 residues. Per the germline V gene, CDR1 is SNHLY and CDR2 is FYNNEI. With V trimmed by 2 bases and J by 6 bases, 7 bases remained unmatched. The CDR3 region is CASSEIGGAKDTQYF. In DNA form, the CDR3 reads TGTGCCAGCAGTGAAATCGGGGGGGCTAAGGATACGCAGTATTTT.

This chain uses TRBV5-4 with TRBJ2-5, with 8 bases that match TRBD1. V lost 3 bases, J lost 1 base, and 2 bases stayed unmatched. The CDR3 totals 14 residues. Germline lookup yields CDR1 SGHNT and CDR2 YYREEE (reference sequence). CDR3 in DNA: TGTGCCAGCAGCTCGACAGGGGCCCAAGAGACCCAGTACTTC. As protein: CASSSTGAQETQYF.

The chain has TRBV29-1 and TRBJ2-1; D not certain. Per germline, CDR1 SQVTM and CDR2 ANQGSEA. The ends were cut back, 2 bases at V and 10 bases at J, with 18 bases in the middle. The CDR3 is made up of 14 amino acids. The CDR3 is CSVETGHPVGEQFF. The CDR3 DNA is TGCAGCGTTGAAACGGGTCACCCGGTCGGGGAGCAGTTCTTC.

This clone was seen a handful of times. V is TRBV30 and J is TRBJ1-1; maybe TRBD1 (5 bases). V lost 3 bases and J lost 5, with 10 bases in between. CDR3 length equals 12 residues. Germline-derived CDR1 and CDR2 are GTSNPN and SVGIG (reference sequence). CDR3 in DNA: TGTGCCTGGAGCATCCCAGGGACTGAAGCTTTCTTT. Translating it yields CAWSIPGTEAFF. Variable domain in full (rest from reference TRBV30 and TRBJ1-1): SQTIHQWPATLVQPVGSPLSLECTVEGTSNPNLYWYRQAAGRGLQLLFYSVGIGQISSEVPQNLSASRPQDRQFILSSKKLLLSDSGFYLCAWSIPGTEAFFGQGTRLTVV.

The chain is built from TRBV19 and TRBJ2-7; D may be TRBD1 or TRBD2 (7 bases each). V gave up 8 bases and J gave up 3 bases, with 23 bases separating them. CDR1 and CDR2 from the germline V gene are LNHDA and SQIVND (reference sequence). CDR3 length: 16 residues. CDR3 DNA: TGTGCCAGTTCTGACCAGCGACAGGGCGGGGGCTACGAGCAGTACTTC. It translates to CASSDQRQGGGYEQYF. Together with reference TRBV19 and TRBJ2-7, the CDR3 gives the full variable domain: DGGITQSPKYLFRKEGQNVTLSCEQNLNHDAMYWYRQDPGQGLRLIYYSQIVNDFQKGDIAEGYSVSREKKESFPLTVTSAQKNPTAFYLCASSDQRQGGGYEQYFGPGTRLTVT.

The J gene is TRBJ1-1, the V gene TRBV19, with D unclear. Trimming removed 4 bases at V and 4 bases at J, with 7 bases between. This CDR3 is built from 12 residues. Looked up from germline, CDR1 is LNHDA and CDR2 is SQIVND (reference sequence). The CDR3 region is CASSKGRTEAFF. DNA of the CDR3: TGTGCCAGTAGTAAAGGCCGCACTGAAGCTTTCTTT.

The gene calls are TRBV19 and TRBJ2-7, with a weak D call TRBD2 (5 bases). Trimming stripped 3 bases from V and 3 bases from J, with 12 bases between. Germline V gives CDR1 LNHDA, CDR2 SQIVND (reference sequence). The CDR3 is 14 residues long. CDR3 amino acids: CASSMRAAIYEQYF. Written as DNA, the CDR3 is TGTGCCAGTAGTATGAGGGCAGCAATCTACGAGCAGTACTTC.

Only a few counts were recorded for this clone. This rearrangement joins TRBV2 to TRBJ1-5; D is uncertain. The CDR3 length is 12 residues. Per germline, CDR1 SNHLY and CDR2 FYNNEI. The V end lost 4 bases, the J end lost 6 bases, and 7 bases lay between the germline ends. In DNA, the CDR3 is TGTGCCAGCAGTGTTACGGTTCAGCCCCAGCATTTT. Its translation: CASSVTVQPQHF.

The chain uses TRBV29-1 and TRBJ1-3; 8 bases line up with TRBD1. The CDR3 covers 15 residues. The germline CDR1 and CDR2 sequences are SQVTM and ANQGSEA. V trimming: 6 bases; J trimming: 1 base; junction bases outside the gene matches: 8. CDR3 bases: TGCAGCGTACTACCGGGACAGGAATCTGGAAACACCATATATTTT. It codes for CSVLPGQESGNTIYF.

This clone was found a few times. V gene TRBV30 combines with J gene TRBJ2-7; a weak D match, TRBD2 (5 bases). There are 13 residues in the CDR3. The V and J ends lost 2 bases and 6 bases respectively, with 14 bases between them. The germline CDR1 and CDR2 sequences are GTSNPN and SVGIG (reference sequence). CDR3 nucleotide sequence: TGTGCCTGGAGTAGGTATGAGGGCTCCGAGCAGTACTTC. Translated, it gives CAWSRYEGSEQYF. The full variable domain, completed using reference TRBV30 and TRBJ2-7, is SQTIHQWPATLVQPVGSPLSLECTVEGTSNPNLYWYRQAAGRGLQLLFYSVGIGQISSEVPQNLSASRPQDRQFILSSKKLLLSDSGFYLCAWSRYEGSEQYFGPGTRLTVT.

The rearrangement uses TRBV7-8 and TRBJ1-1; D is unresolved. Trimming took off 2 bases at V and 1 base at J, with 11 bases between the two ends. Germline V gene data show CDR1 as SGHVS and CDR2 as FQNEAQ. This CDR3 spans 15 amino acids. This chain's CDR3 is CASSLRISRNTEAFF. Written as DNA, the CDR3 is TGTGCCAGCAGCTTAAGGATCAGCAGGAACACTGAAGCTTTCTTT.

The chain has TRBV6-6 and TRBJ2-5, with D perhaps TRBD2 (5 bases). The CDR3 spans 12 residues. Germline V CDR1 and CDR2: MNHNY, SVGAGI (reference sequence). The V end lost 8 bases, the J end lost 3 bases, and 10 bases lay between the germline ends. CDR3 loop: CASGRTEETQYF. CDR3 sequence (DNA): TGTGCCAGCGGTCGGACTGAAGAGACCCAGTACTTC.

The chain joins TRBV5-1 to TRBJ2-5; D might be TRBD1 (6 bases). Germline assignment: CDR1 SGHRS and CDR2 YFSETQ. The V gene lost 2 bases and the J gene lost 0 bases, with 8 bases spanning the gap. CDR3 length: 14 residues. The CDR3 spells CASSLTGNQETQYF. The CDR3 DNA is TGCGCCAGCAGCTTAACAGGGAACCAAGAGACCCAGTACTTC.

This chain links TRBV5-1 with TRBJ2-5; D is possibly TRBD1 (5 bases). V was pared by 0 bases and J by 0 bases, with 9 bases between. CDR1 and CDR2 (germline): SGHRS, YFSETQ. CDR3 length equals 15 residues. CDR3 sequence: CASSLDGRDQETQYF. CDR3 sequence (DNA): TGCGCCAGCAGCTTGGACGGCAGGGACCAAGAGACCCAGTACTTC.

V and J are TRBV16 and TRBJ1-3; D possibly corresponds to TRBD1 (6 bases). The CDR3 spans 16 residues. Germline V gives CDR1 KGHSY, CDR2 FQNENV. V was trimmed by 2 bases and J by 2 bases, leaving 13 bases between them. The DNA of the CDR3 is TGTGCCAGCAGCCAAGCCGGCGACAGGACTGGAAACACCATATATTTT. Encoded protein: CASSQAGDRTGNTIYF.

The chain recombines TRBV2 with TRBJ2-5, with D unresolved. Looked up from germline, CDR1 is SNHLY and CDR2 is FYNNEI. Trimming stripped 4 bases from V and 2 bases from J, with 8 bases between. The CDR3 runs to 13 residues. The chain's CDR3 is CASSGPGQETQYF. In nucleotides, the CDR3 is TGTGCCAGCAGTGGCCCTGGACAAGAGACCCAGTACTTC.

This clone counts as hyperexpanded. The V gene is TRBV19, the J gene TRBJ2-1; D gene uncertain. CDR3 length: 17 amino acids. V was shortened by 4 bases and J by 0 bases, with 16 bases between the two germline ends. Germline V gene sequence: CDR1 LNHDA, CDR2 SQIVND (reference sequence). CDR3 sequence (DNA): TGTGCCAGTAGTACCACCATAAGCTCTAGCTCCTACAATGAGCAGTTCTTC. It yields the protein CASSTTISSSSYNEQFF. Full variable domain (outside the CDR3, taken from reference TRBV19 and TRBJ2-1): DGGITQSPKYLFRKEGQNVTLSCEQNLNHDAMYWYRQDPGQGLRLIYYSQIVNDFQKGDIAEGYSVSREKKESFPLTVTSAQKNPTAFYLCASSTTISSSSYNEQFFGPGTRLTVL.